Each of the 20 T cell receptor beta chains below was sequenced from the same sample in a study of Ad26.COV2.S vaccination and SARS-CoV-2 variants. Treatment defined: around 19 received Ad26.COV2.S at low or high dose, single or two shots; about five received placebo; per-sample allocation not given. All samples were drawn on day 63, counting from the first vaccine or placebo injection. Clones were read by immunoSEQ multiplex PCR, and TCRdb kept only the in-frame ones, dropping some. The sample contains some 400,000 clones, 89% of which appear only once. The sample in question was peripheral blood, obtained in a trial of Ad26.COV2.S vaccine versus placebo. These receptors were collected from a person between 18 and 65 years old who received the Ad26.COV2.S COVID-19 vaccine or a placebo.

The gene calls are TRBV6-1 and TRBJ2-2; D is unclear. The CDR3 runs 14 residues. In germline, CDR1 is MNHNS, CDR2 SASEGT. Trimming shortened V by 3 bases and J by 4 bases, and 9 bases separated the two germline ends. The CDR3 spells CASSERKVTGELFF. The DNA for the CDR3 is TGTGCCAGCAGTGAGAGGAAGGTCACCGGGGAGCTGTTTTTT.

This clone is a singleton in its sample. The V gene is TRBV14, the J gene TRBJ1-1, with D unclear. The CDR3 runs to 13 residues. Trimming pared 1 base from V and 4 bases from J, leaving 7 bases between. Germline V gene sequence: CDR1 SGHDN, CDR2 FVKESK. The CDR3 nucleotides read TGTGCCAGCAGCCAAGCTACAGTCACTGAAGCTTTCTTT. Translated: CASSQATVTEAFF.

CDR3 sequence: CASSRQGRQPQHF. The CDR3 nucleotides are TGTGCCAGCTCACGTCAGGGTAGACAGCCCCAGCATTTT. The rearrangement links TRBV18 to TRBJ1-5; D is perhaps TRBD1 (5 bases). V shed 4 bases and J shed 7 bases, with 11 bases lying between them. The CDR3 has 13 residues. CDR1 and CDR2 (germline): KGHSH, LQKENI.

The J gene is TRBJ2-3, the V gene TRBV20-1; TRBD2 matches at 12 bases. CDR1 and CDR2 from the germline V gene are DFQATT and SNEGSKA (reference sequence). Trimming took 3 bases from V and 5 from J; bases not matched to a gene: 6. The CDR3 length is 15 residues. The CDR3 bases are TGCAGTGCTAGTCTGACTAGCGGGAGAATAGATACGCAGTATTTT. Its protein is CSASLTSGRIDTQYF.

The chain is built from TRBV11-1 and TRBJ2-2; 7 bases are shared with TRBD2. Per the germline V gene, CDR1 is SGHAT and CDR2 is FQDESV (reference sequence). There are 16 residues in the CDR3. V lost 5 bases and J lost 6; bases outside the gene matches: 12. The CDR3 nucleotides are TGTGCCAGCAGCGAGAGACTAGCAGCGAAGGCCGGGGAGCTGTTTTTT. This translates into CASSERLAAKAGELFF.

This clone has only one observation. The V gene is TRBV5-6, the J gene TRBJ1-5, with no clear D. The V and J ends lost 4 bases and 0 bases respectively, with 11 bases between them. This CDR3 has 15 amino acids. Germline V gives CDR1 SGHDT, CDR2 YYEEEE. The CDR3 protein is CASSPGPYSNQPQHF. In DNA, the CDR3 is TGTGCCAGCAGCCCCGGGCCTTATAGCAATCAGCCCCAGCATTTT.

The genes are TRBV7-8 and TRBJ2-2, with 12 positions matching TRBD2. The CDR3 spans 17 residues. Losses at the gene ends were 5 bases for V and 0 bases for J; bases not matched to a gene: 4. CDR1 and CDR2 (germline): SGHVS, FQNEAQ. CDR3 region: CASSHRLAGANTGELFF. The DNA for the CDR3 is TGTGCCAGCAGCCATAGACTAGCGGGGGCGAACACCGGGGAGCTGTTTTTT.

The chain employs TRBV15 and TRBJ1-4, with D unclear. The CDR3 totals 12 residues. Germline loops: CDR1 LNHNV, CDR2 YYDKDF (reference sequence). Trimming took off 8 bases at V and 7 bases at J, with 11 bases between the two ends. CDR3 nucleotides: TGTGCCACCCTTGGTCTAAGTGAAAAACTGTTTTTT. Residues: CATLGLSEKLFF.

V gene TRBV5-1 combines with J gene TRBJ2-7, with 7 bases aligning to TRBD1. Germline CDR1 is SGHRS and CDR2 is YFSETQ. The CDR3 runs 15 residues. The trim removed 3 bases at V and 4 bases at J, leaving 10 bases unmatched. The CDR3 DNA sequence: TGCGCCAGCAGCTACCAGACAGGGAAGTGGTACGAGCAGTACTTC. The encoded protein is CASSYQTGKWYEQYF.

The J gene is TRBJ2-2, the V gene TRBV27; D gene unclear. Germline assignment: CDR1 MNHEY and CDR2 SMNVEV (reference sequence). This CDR3 spans 14 amino acids. V was pared by 3 bases and J by 4 bases, with 9 bases between. The CDR3, as DNA: TGTGCCAGCAGTTTCGAGTTTGGCACCGGGGAGCTGTTTTTT. Translation gives CASSFEFGTGELFF.

The rearrangement joins TRBV4-1 to TRBJ2-7, with 10 nucleotides matching TRBD2. This CDR3 comprises 16 residues. Germline trimming cut 1 base from V and 4 bases from J; bases unmatched to any gene: 7. The germline gives CDR1 MGHRA, CDR2 YSYEKL. CDR3 sequence reads: CASSQGVTSGKYEQYF. As DNA, the CDR3 is TGCGCCAGCAGCCAAGGTGTCACTAGCGGGAAGTACGAGCAGTACTTC.

The rearrangement joins TRBV5-1 to TRBJ2-3, with D possibly being TRBD1 (5 bases). This CDR3 contains 14 residues. Per germline, CDR1 SGHRS and CDR2 YFSETQ. Trimming shortened V by 4 bases and J by 2 bases, and 11 bases separated the two germline ends. The CDR3 coding sequence is TGCGCCAGCAGCGGCAGGGTACACACAGATACGCAGTATTTT. Protein product: CASSGRVHTDTQYF.

This rearrangement joins TRBV9 to TRBJ2-7; 9 bases are a match to TRBD2. The CDR3 runs 15 residues. Germline V gene data show CDR1 as SGDLS and CDR2 as YYNGEE. V dropped 0 bases and J dropped 5; count of bases not matched to a gene: 6. The CDR3: CASSVAGTSLDEQYF. CDR3 nucleotide sequence: TGTGCCAGCAGCGTAGCGGGGACTAGCTTGGACGAGCAGTACTTC. Full variable domain (rest looked up from reference TRBV9 and TRBJ2-7): DSGVTQTPKHLITATGQRVTLRCSPRSGDLSVYWYQQSLDQGLQFLIQYYNGEERAKGNILERFSAQQFPDLHSELNLSSLELGDSALYFCASSVAGTSLDEQYFGPGTRLTVT.

The V and J genes are TRBV5-4 and TRBJ2-2; 9 positions agree with TRBD1. Germline lookup yields CDR1 SGHNT and CDR2 YYREEE (reference sequence). The V and J ends lost 4 bases and 6 bases, in that order; junction bases with no gene match: 10. The CDR3 length is 16 residues. The CDR3: CASSHGQGRNAGELFF. The CDR3 DNA follows: TGTGCCAGCAGCCACGGACAGGGGAGAAACGCCGGGGAGCTGTTTTTT.

This clone appeared a few times. CDR3 in amino acids: CASSDNKDTEAFF. CDR3 in DNA: TGTGCCAGCAGTGATAACAAAGACACTGAAGCTTTCTTT. The V gene is TRBV6-1, the J gene TRBJ1-1; D call uncertain. The CDR3 length is 13 residues. Trimming removed 3 bases at V and 3 bases at J, with 8 bases between. Germline V CDR1 and CDR2: MNHNS, SASEGT.

This chain connects TRBV5-4 to TRBJ2-1; 7 bases fit TRBD2. Germline V CDR1 and CDR2: SGHNT, YYREEE (reference sequence). This CDR3 is built from 15 residues. V shed 1 base, J shed 5 bases, and the junction held 6 bases outside the gene matches. CDR3 sequence reads: CASSLRLAENNEQFF. CDR3 DNA: TGTGCCAGCAGCTTGAGGCTAGCGGAAAACAATGAGCAGTTCTTC.

In its sample, this clone was seen once. V gene TRBV12-3 or TRBV12-4 combines with J gene TRBJ1-3, with D possibly being TRBD1 (6 bases). This CDR3 contains 13 residues. V was cut by 3 bases and J by 6 bases, with 9 bases left in between. The CDR3 region is CASSLGAPNTIYF. CDR3 nucleotide sequence: TGTGCCAGCAGTTTGGGGGCGCCAAACACCATATATTTT.

The rearrangement links TRBV7-2 to TRBJ2-3, with 12 nucleotides matching TRBD1. The CDR3 covers 15 residues. With V trimmed by 5 bases and J by 5 bases, 5 bases remained unmatched. CDR1 and CDR2 from the germline V gene are SGHTA and FQGNSA. The CDR3 DNA reads TGTGCCAGCAGCCCGGGACAGGGGGCGATAGATACGCAGTATTTT. As protein: CASSPGQGAIDTQYF.

This clone was recorded only once. The rearrangement links TRBV5-1 to TRBJ2-5; the match to TRBD2 covers 9 bases. V gave up 4 bases and J gave up 2 bases; unmatched junction bases: 6. The CDR3 has 15 residues. CDR1 and CDR2 from the germline V gene are SGHRS and YFSETQ. This chain's CDR3 is CASSPTSGFQETQYF. Here the CDR3 DNA reads TGCGCCAGCAGCCCAACTAGCGGGTTTCAAGAGACCCAGTACTTC.

This rearrangement joins TRBV19 to TRBJ2-1; 12 nucleotides match TRBD2. The V and J ends lost 0 bases and 0 bases, in that order; junction bases with no gene match: 3. The germline V gene encodes CDR1 LNHDA and CDR2 SQIVND (reference sequence). CDR3 length equals 18 residues. CDR3 loop: CASSIDRTSGISYNEQFF. The CDR3 bases are TGTGCCAGTAGTATAGATCGGACTAGCGGGATCTCCTACAATGAGCAGTTCTTC.